One sample yielded the 18 T cell receptor beta chains listed below, sequenced in a study of blood T cell repertoires in COVID-19. The assay was immunoSEQ multiplex PCR, and TCRdb's table has in-frame clones only and misses some. The sample gives around 170,000 clones, about 88% of which show up once; about 15% is in the top ten. The specimen sequenced was peripheral blood. All receptors derive from a man aged 25-45 years with active or convalescent COVID-19.

The V and J genes are TRBV10-3 and TRBJ1-1, with D possibly being TRBD1 (6 bases). Trimming cost V 9 bases and J 11 bases, with 19 bases left between them. CDR3 length: 12 amino acids. Germline V CDR1 and CDR2: ENHRY, SYGVKD. The CDR3: CAMTGGRGEAFF. The CDR3 bases are TGTGCCATGACCGGGGGGCGAGGGGAGGCTTTCTTT.

This sequence joins TRBV11-2 and TRBJ2-5; D may be TRBD2 (6 bases). CDR1 and CDR2 (germline): SGHAT, FQNNGV. The CDR3 totals 13 residues. V was pared by 2 bases and J by 5 bases, with 9 bases between. The DNA of the CDR3 is TGTGCCAGCAGCTTACTAGGGAGGGAGACCCAGTACTTC. Translation gives CASSLLGRETQYF.

The chain has TRBV9 and TRBJ1-1, with a weak D call TRBD1 (5 bases). This CDR3 has 15 residues. V shed 1 base and J shed 4 bases, with 14 bases lying between them. From germline, CDR1 is SGDLS and CDR2 YYNGEE. The CDR3 sequence: CASSVQGMETTEAFF. DNA for the CDR3: TGTGCCAGCAGCGTACAGGGAATGGAAACCACTGAAGCTTTCTTT. Drawing the rest from reference TRBV9 and TRBJ1-1, the complete variable domain is DSGVTQTPKHLITATGQRVTLRCSPRSGDLSVYWYQQSLDQGLQFLIQYYNGEERAKGNILERFSAQQFPDLHSELNLSSLELGDSALYFCASSVQGMETTEAFFGQGTRLTVV.

The rearrangement joins TRBV3-1 (or the pseudogene TRBV3-2) to TRBJ2-1, with TRBD2 matching 8 bases. The V gene end was trimmed by 1 base and the J gene end by 6 bases; junction bases not matched to a gene: 2. The germline CDR1 and CDR2 sequences are LGHDT and YNNKEL (reference sequence). CDR3 length equals 14 residues. CDR3 DNA sequence: TGTGCCAGCAGCCAAGCGGGGGGGAGCAATGAGCAGTTCTTC. It encodes CASSQAGGSNEQFF.

A single count supports this clone. In DNA, the CDR3 is TGTGCCAGCGGACAGGGGGCGGGAGACACCTTC. Its translation: CASGQGAGDTF. The V and J genes are TRBV12-3 or TRBV12-4 and TRBJ1-2; 11 bases line up with TRBD1. This CDR3 region has 11 residues. Losses at the gene ends were 8 bases for V and 12 bases for J; bases not matched to a gene: 5.

The V call is TRBV18, the J call TRBJ1-1; D might be TRBD1 (6 bases). This CDR3 has 15 amino acids. Germline CDR1 KGHSH, CDR2 LQKENI. V shed 4 bases and J shed 4 bases, with 16 bases lying between them. This chain's CDR3 is CASSLTGGHGTEAFF. The CDR3 coding sequence is TGTGCCAGCTCACTGACCGGGGGGCACGGCACTGAAGCTTTCTTT.

The chain couples TRBV10-1 to TRBJ2-2; weak D call: TRBD2 (5 bases). CDR3 length: 15 residues. The V gene's germline CDR1 is WNHNN and CDR2 SYGVQD (reference sequence). Between the trimmed V and J ends, which lost 7 bases and 3 bases, there was a span of 15 bases. CDR3 sequence reads: CASTAGQRDTGELFF. DNA for the CDR3: TGCGCCAGCACTGCGGGCCAAAGGGACACCGGGGAGCTGTTTTTT.

On this clone itself: A far larger clone is only one base removed, so a read error is likely. The J gene is TRBJ1-2, the V gene TRBV9, with 8 bases fitting TRBD1. The ends lost 2 bases at V and 4 bases at J; junction bases unmatched: 1. Germline V lookup: CDR1 SGDLS, CDR2 YYNGEE. The CDR3 has 13 amino acids. CDR3: CASSVGTGYGYTF. CDR3 sequence (DNA): TGTGCCAGCAGCGTCGGGACAGGCTATGGCTACACCTTC.

The rearrangement uses TRBV7-9 and TRBJ1-6; D might be TRBD1 (5 bases). Germline-derived CDR1 and CDR2 are SEHNR and FQNEAQ (reference sequence). This CDR3 is built from 17 residues. Trimming removed 5 bases at V and 0 bases at J, with 14 bases between. The CDR3 bases are TGTGCCAGCAGCATCCGGGGAGGGGACTCCTATAATTCACCCCTCCACTTT. Its protein product is CASSIRGGDSYNSPLHF.

The rearrangement uses TRBV25-1 and TRBJ1-4, with a possible D match to TRBD1 (5 bases). Germline V gene data show CDR1 as MGHDK and CDR2 as SYGVNS. The CDR3 sequence is 15 residues long. Trimming took off 3 bases at V and 3 bases at J, with 11 bases between the two ends. This CDR3 is CASSDQTGPNEKLFF. The CDR3 DNA is TGTGCCAGCAGTGATCAAACAGGTCCTAATGAAAAACTGTTTTTT.

This clone has a handful of counts. The V gene is TRBV12-3 or TRBV12-4, the J gene TRBJ1-5; D uncertain. The V and J ends lost 1 base and 16 bases respectively, with 14 bases between them. The CDR3 runs to 12 residues. CDR3 residues: CASSLGAGRPHF. CDR3 nucleotides: TGTGCCAGCAGTTTAGGGGCAGGCCGCCCCCATTTT.

This clone was recorded only once. This chain joins TRBV6-5 and TRBJ1-6; D is unresolved. This CDR3 has 14 residues. CDR1 and CDR2 from the germline V gene are MNHEY and SVGAGI. Trimming cost V 3 bases and J 7 bases, with 10 bases left between them. The CDR3 bases are TGTGCCAGCAGTTATGAGGGAACGAATTCACCCCTCCACTTT. Its translation: CASSYEGTNSPLHF.

The rearrangement links TRBV27 to TRBJ1-2; TRBD1 aligns across 12 bases. Germline-derived CDR1 and CDR2 are MNHEY and SMNVEV (reference sequence). The CDR3 has 15 amino acids. The J segment lost 8 bases and the V segment lost 3 bases, leaving 7 bases of the junction unmatched. DNA of the CDR3: TGTGCCAGCAGTTTGGGGACAGGGGGCACTCGGGGCTACACCTTC. It codes for CASSLGTGGTRGYTF.

This chain uses TRBV2 with TRBJ1-2; 10 bases agree with TRBD1. V gave up 6 bases and J gave up 2 bases; unmatched junction bases: 3. In germline, CDR1 is SNHLY, CDR2 FYNNEI. The CDR3 totals 14 residues. In nucleotides, the CDR3 is TGTGCCAGCAGGGGACAGGGGACGAACTATGGCTACACCTTC. As protein: CASRGQGTNYGYTF. Full variable domain (missing parts from reference TRBV2 and TRBJ1-2): EPEVTQTPSHQVTQMGQEVILRCVPISNHLYFYWYRQILGQKVEFLVSFYNNEISEKSEIFDDQFSVERPDGSNFTLKIRSTKLEDSAMYFCASRGQGTNYGYTFGSGTRLTVV.

The chain employs TRBV6-5 and TRBJ2-2; D is unresolved. CDR3 length equals 12 residues. From germline, CDR1 is MNHEY and CDR2 SVGAGI. With 4 bases removed from V and 2 bases from J, the gap between germline ends came to 2 bases. The DNA of the CDR3 is TGTGCCAGCAGTTCAAACACCGGGGAGCTGTTTTTT. Its protein is CASSSNTGELFF.

The chain joins TRBV6-4 to TRBJ2-2, with 7 bases aligning to TRBD1. The junction had 2 bases not matched to a gene; V was cut back by 4 bases and J by 3 bases. CDR1 and CDR2 from the germline V gene are MRHNA and SNTAGT. This CDR3 has 14 residues. CDR3 bases: TGTGCCAGCAGTGGACAGGGAGACACCGGGGAGCTGTTTTTT. Translation gives CASSGQGDTGELFF.

The chain carries TRBV12-5 and TRBJ2-7; D is possibly TRBD1 (6 bases). CDR3 length: 14 residues. V lost 2 bases to trimming and J lost 2 bases, with 10 bases between them. Germline-derived CDR1 and CDR2 are LGHNT and FRNRAP. The CDR3 loop reads CASGLPTGTYEQYF. The CDR3, as DNA: TGTGCTAGTGGTTTGCCGACAGGTACCTACGAGCAGTACTTC.

Here the CDR3 DNA reads TGTGCCAGTACCCCCGGGGTCCTTACAGGGGGCACGGGCTACACCTTC. This codes for CASTPGVLTGGTGYTF. V gene TRBV19 combines with J gene TRBJ1-2, with 9 nucleotides matching TRBD1. Germline CDR1 is LNHDA and CDR2 is SQIVND (reference sequence). This CDR3 is built from 16 residues. After removal of 7 bases from V and 8 bases from J, the junction contained 17 bases not matched to a gene.